The clone carrying this T cell receptor beta chain was found a few times. The antigen remains undetermined. The sample is drawn from a study of type 1 regulatory T cells. Study as a whole: This in vitro CD4 product, T-allo10, is enriched for Tr1 cells and alloantigen-specific. Study conclusions and caveats: Type 1 regulatory T cells had a more restricted TCR repertoire than non-type 1 regulatory T cells.

Via MiXCR, TCRdb re-called the reads, giving one row per CDR3 protein. The data show 35,000 to 50,000 distinct CDR3 sequences, 9.5% to 15% seen once. The V gene end was trimmed by 6 bases and the J gene end by 8 bases; junction bases not matched to a gene: 13. The CDR3 spans 15 residues. Germline V gene sequence: CDR1 DFQATT, CDR2 SNEGSKA (reference sequence). The rearrangement joins TRBV20-1 to TRBJ2-1, with 10 bases identical to TRBD2. Sequenced material: cultured non-Tr1 T cells, either the whole culture or a sorted T cell fraction (not recorded which). This receptor was obtained from a human donor in good health. The CDR3, as DNA: TGCAGTGCGGACCAAGGAGCGGGAGGGCCCCATGAGCAGTTCTTC. Translating gives CSADQGAGGPHEQFF.